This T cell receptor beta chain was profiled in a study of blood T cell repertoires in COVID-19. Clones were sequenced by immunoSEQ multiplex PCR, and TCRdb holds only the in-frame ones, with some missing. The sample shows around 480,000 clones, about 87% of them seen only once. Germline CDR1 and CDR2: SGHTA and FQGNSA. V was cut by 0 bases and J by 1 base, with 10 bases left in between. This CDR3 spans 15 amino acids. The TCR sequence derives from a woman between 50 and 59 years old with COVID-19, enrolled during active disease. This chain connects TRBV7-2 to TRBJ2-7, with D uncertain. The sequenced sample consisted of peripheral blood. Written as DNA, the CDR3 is TGTGCCAGCAGCTTAGCCCAGACACGTTCCTACGAGCAGTACTTC. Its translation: CASSLAQTRSYEQYF.